These 15 T cell receptor beta chains were sequenced from one sample in a study of CD8+ T cells in alopecia areata listed by TCRdb under 2018. Libraries were constructed by the immunoSEQ multiplex PCR assay. To provide template for TCR sequencing, every sample had RNA extracted and reverse transcribed into cDNA. This immuneACCESS table, as held by TCRdb, lists in-frame sequences with V and J called but not all clones. Of the missing ones, under half trace to an unresolved V gene in checked studies; the others have no known cause. Recorded for this sample are over 90,000 clones; 55% of them occurred a single time. The ten largest account for 7.5% to 9% of the sample. Sequencing was performed on CD4+ T cells sorted from blood. The receptor set was obtained from a human donor in good health.

The gene calls are TRBV6-5 and TRBJ2-7; no firm D call. Trimming cost V 7 bases and J 3 bases, with 19 bases left between them. The CDR3 runs to 15 residues. Germline assignment: CDR1 MNHEY and CDR2 SVGAGI. The CDR3 loop is CASKLTGFQDYEQYF. CDR3 in DNA: TGTGCCAGCAAATTAACCGGGTTCCAGGACTACGAGCAGTACTTC.

This clone was recorded only once. This sequence joins TRBV30 and TRBJ1-1; D gene ambiguous. Trimming shortened V by 1 base and J by 0 bases, and 3 bases separated the two germline ends. The CDR3 has 12 amino acids. Looked up from germline, CDR1 is GTSNPN and CDR2 is SVGIG (reference sequence). The CDR3 nucleotides are TGTGCCTGGAGTGAGATGAACACTGAAGCTTTCTTT. Amino acid sequence: CAWSEMNTEAFF. The full variable domain, in which reference TRBV30 and TRBJ1-1 provide the parts outside the CDR3, is SQTIHQWPATLVQPVGSPLSLECTVEGTSNPNLYWYRQAAGRGLQLLFYSVGIGQISSEVPQNLSASRPQDRQFILSSKKLLLSDSGFYLCAWSEMNTEAFFGQGTRLTVV.

The chain carries TRBV7-2 and TRBJ2-3; the match to TRBD2 covers 16 bases. Per germline, CDR1 SGHTA and CDR2 FQGNSA. This CDR3 region has 17 residues. After removal of 2 bases from V and 5 bases from J, the junction contained 4 bases not matched to a gene. CDR3 loop: CASSLHGTSGGEDTQYF. DNA for the CDR3: TGTGCCAGCAGCTTACACGGGACTAGCGGGGGGGAAGATACGCAGTATTTT.

The chain links TRBV6-5 to TRBJ2-5; 8 nucleotides agree with TRBD1. The CDR3 runs to 13 residues. J gave up 8 bases and V 5 bases, and 7 bases lay outside the gene matches. Germline lookup yields CDR1 MNHEY and CDR2 SVGAGI. CDR3 DNA: TGTGCCAGCAGTACCCCGACAGGGGTTACCCAGTACTTC. The encoded protein is CASSTPTGVTQYF.

The chain uses TRBV27 and TRBJ2-3; D ambiguous. The CDR3 contains 13 residues. V shed 5 bases and J shed 4 bases, with 10 bases lying between them. The V gene's germline CDR1 is MNHEY and CDR2 SMNVEV (reference sequence). In DNA form, the CDR3 reads TGTGCCAGCAGTCCCCAAACACCAGATACGCAGTATTTT. This encodes CASSPQTPDTQYF.

This clone was seen only a few times. This rearrangement joins TRBV4-1 to TRBJ2-3, with 9 bases lining up with TRBD2. With V trimmed by 4 bases and J by 1 base, 9 bases remained unmatched. The CDR3 is 17 residues long. The germline CDR1 and CDR2 sequences are MGHRA and YSYEKL. The CDR3 DNA sequence: TGCGCCAGCAGCCGAGCCCGAGAGCGGGGGGGCACAGATACGCAGTATTTT. Its protein product is CASSRARERGGTDTQYF.

This clone has a handful of counts. This rearrangement joins TRBV5-4 to TRBJ2-3; TRBD2 agrees at 11 bases. CDR1 and CDR2 from the germline V gene are SGHNT and YYREEE (reference sequence). V lost 7 bases to trimming and J lost 8 bases; unmatched junction nucleotides: 12. This CDR3 region has 15 residues. The CDR3 bases are TGTGCCAGCGGAACTAGCGGGGGCCCCCGCGGTACGCAGTATTTT. It translates to CASGTSGGPRGTQYF.

J is TRBJ1-5 and V is TRBV30; D is undetermined. With 2 bases removed from V and 5 bases from J, the gap between germline ends came to 10 bases. The CDR3 is 13 amino acids. Per germline, CDR1 GTSNPN and CDR2 SVGIG (reference sequence). The CDR3 DNA reads as TGTGCCTGGAGTAGGCAGCGAGATCAGCCCCAGCATTTT. Its protein is CAWSRQRDQPQHF. Filled out from reference TRBV30 and TRBJ1-5, the complete variable domain reads SQTIHQWPATLVQPVGSPLSLECTVEGTSNPNLYWYRQAAGRGLQLLFYSVGIGQISSEVPQNLSASRPQDRQFILSSKKLLLSDSGFYLCAWSRQRDQPQHFGDGTRLSIL.

This chain's CDR3 is CASTLTQTTEAFF. In nucleotides, the CDR3 is TGTGCCAGCACCCTGACACAAACCACTGAAGCTTTCTTT. The rearrangement links TRBV2 to TRBJ1-1; D unclear. Germline V gene sequence: CDR1 SNHLY, CDR2 FYNNEI. The CDR3 loop spans 13 amino acids. Trimming took 7 bases from V and 4 from J, leaving 13 bases between them.

The rearrangement links TRBV30 to TRBJ2-7; D call uncertain. The length of the CDR3 is 12 residues. Germline V CDR1 and CDR2: GTSNPN, SVGIG (reference sequence). Trimming took off 2 bases at V and 3 bases at J, with 8 bases between the two ends. The CDR3 DNA sequence: TGTGCCTGGAGTCGGATGGGCTACGAGCAGTACTTC. Translating it yields CAWSRMGYEQYF. The full variable domain, rest sourced from reference TRBV30 and TRBJ2-7, is SQTIHQWPATLVQPVGSPLSLECTVEGTSNPNLYWYRQAAGRGLQLLFYSVGIGQISSEVPQNLSASRPQDRQFILSSKKLLLSDSGFYLCAWSRMGYEQYFGPGTRLTVT.

This clone occurred many times. CDR3 sequence: CASGQGKQPQHF. CDR3 DNA: TGTGCCAGTGGACAGGGGAAACAGCCCCAGCATTTT. The J gene is TRBJ1-5, the V gene TRBV2; TRBD1 matches 9 bases. Germline V lookup: CDR1 SNHLY, CDR2 FYNNEI. The CDR3 extends over 12 amino acids. The J segment lost 7 bases and the V segment lost 9 bases, leaving 4 bases of the junction unmatched.

This chain uses TRBV4-2 with TRBJ2-3, with TRBD2 identical over 10 bases. The trim removed 0 bases at V and 6 bases at J, leaving 12 bases unmatched. This CDR3 is built from 18 residues. Germline V CDR1 and CDR2: LGHNA, YNFKEQ. CDR3: CASSQDPSQAGGLDTQYF. In nucleotides, the CDR3 is TGTGCCAGCAGCCAAGATCCTTCTCAAGCGGGGGGGTTGGATACGCAGTATTTT.

The V gene is TRBV5-1, the J gene TRBJ1-2; D gene ambiguous. Germline V gene lookup returns CDR1 SGHRS and CDR2 YFSETQ. The CDR3 loop spans 14 amino acids. V shed 2 bases and J shed 0 bases, with 8 bases lying between them. The CDR3 reads CASSFPGTNYGYTF. In DNA, the CDR3 is TGCGCCAGCAGCTTCCCAGGAACTAACTATGGCTACACCTTC.

This chain uses TRBV29-1 with TRBJ1-1, with D perhaps matching TRBD1 (5 bases). CDR3 length: 14 residues. V lost 6 bases, J lost 1 base, and 15 bases lay in between. Germline V gene data show CDR1 as SQVTM and CDR2 as ANQGSEA. The DNA of the CDR3 is TGCAGCGTCCTCGGGGGGAGTACGAACACTGAAGCTTTCTTT. This codes for CSVLGGSTNTEAFF.

CDR3 coding DNA: TGTGCCAGCAGCTCCCGGAGAGGGGGCAATGAGCAGTTCTTC. Protein: CASSSRRGGNEQFF. The rearrangement joins TRBV7-8 to TRBJ2-1, with D perhaps matching TRBD1 (6 bases). This CDR3 has 14 residues. Trimming took 4 bases from V and 6 from J, leaving 13 bases between them. CDR1 is SGHVS, CDR2 FQNEAQ, per germline.